This TCR beta chain was captured in a study of OX40 agonist ivuxolimab in advanced cancers. On the study more broadly: Patients received ivuxolimab, an agonistic anti-OX40 (CD134) antibody.

The assay was immunoSEQ multiplex PCR, and TCRdb's table has in-frame clones only and misses some. The sample lists approximately 79,000 clones, about nine tenths occurring once. Anyone with autoimmune disease history or systemic immunosuppression was excluded. Trimming left V 4 bases short and J 6 bases short, with 16 bases between. The CDR3 spans 14 residues. Looked up from germline, CDR1 is SGHDT and CDR2 is YYEEEE. About this clone: What it recognizes is unknown.

Overall study findings and caveats: Averaged across samples, CD8+ T cells carried more expanded clones than CD4+ did.

The rearrangement links TRBV5-6 to TRBJ1-1; unclear D gene. The clonotype was recovered from an adult with an advanced solid tumor such as melanoma, head and neck, liver or kidney cancer. The sequencing used CD4+ or CD8+ T cells sorted from blood, collected in a trial of the OX40 agonist ivuxolimab. CDR3 DNA: TGTGCCAGCAGCCTAGGACCCGGGTCCCCTGAAGCTTTCTTT. Translating gives CASSLGPGSPEAFF.